Listed below are T cell receptor beta chains from one sample, sequenced in a study of T cell repertoires in cytomegalovirus infection. TCRdb redid the calling of the reads with MiXCR, one entry per CDR3 protein. The table includes 450,000 to 650,000 distinct CDR3 sequences, about 26% detected once. The sequenced sample consisted of PBMCs. The receptors were gathered from a human donor in good health (CMV status not recorded). Some clones in this sample may be carry-over from other donors' samples. CDR3s include the opening cysteine and the closing phenylalanine or tryptophan.

>TRBV28
CASGWSPLHF
>TRBV18
CASSPPGQGVGDTQYF
>TRBV27
CASSFQVPDTQYF
>TRBV20-1
CSAITGGDTDTQYF
>TRBV12-3/TRBV12-4
CASSPRKIMNTEAFF
>TRBV5-1
CASSLEASGDPYEQYF
>TRBV7-9
CASSLYFNTEAFF
>TRBV12-3/TRBV12-4
CASSLRAAYEQYF
>TRBV6-2/TRBV6-3
CASSRLAGADTQYF
>TRBV20-1
CSARDNEVFRAQFF
>TRBV7-2
CASSPLRVTEAFF
>TRBV7-2
CASSPGGISTEAFF
>TRBV11-2
CASSLWAGNEQFF
>TRBV20-1
CSARPLLPPYEQYF
>TRBV6-5
CASSRTAVMNTEAFF
>TRBV29-1
CSARVEMNTEAFF
>TRBV19
CASSPFPSVYNEQFF
>TRBV19
CASSITGFQPQHF
>TRBV12-3/TRBV12-4
CASSPGLAGVQYNEQFF
>TRBV28
CASRPFFLGVPPGGKGEAFF
>TRBV12-3/TRBV12-4
CASSSDEGTEAFF
>TRBV7-8
CASSPALQGRTQYF
>TRBV5-5
CASRIGGIRGPPGANVLTF
>TRBV19
CASSAAGPNTEAFF
>TRBV28
CASSLSPIGNQPQHF
>TRBV2
CASNLGQGGNQPQHF